This paragraph reports one T cell receptor beta chain. Its antigen remains unidentified. This CDR3 is built from 15 residues. Germline V lookup: CDR1 SGHNT, CDR2 YYREEE (reference sequence). The V gene lost 1 base and the J gene lost 4 bases, with 12 bases spanning the gap. The source of the sample is a study of T-cell reconstitution after alpha-beta-depleted transplantation in children. Broader study findings: Some patients owed their high day-60 TCRbeta diversity to surviving recipient T cells and thymic progenitors. Several hundred expanded graft clones reportedly were the source of alpha-beta T cells about two months after transplant.

Library preparation (for TCRbeta) was performed with unique molecular identifiers. TCRdb reanalysed the PCR reads using MiXCR and keeps one entry per CDR3 protein. Here the sample spans 750,000 to 950,000 distinct CDR3 sequences, approximately 15% being singletons. V usage is TRBV5-4 and J usage is TRBJ2-1; a possible D gene is TRBD2 (5 bases). This receptor was taken from a male patient younger than 18 who had a stem cell transplant for acute lymphoblastic leukemia, so the T cells may come from the graft donor. The sample consisted of PBMCs, mostly from graft donor cells, taken 360 days after TCRalphabeta/CD19-depleted stem cell transplant. This CDR3 reads CASSLWTGKYNEQFF. CDR3 sequence (DNA): TGTGCCAGCAGCTTGTGGACTGGAAAATACAATGAGCAGTTCTTC.